What follows are 5 T cell receptor beta chains derived from one specimen sequenced in a study of T cells in Graves' hyperthyroidism and ophthalmopathy. RNA transcripts yielded amplified TCR beta CDR3 regions. HTBI primers were employed in a first-round RT-PCR of the TCR CDR3. TCRdb reanalysed the multiplex PCR reads using MiXCR and keeps one entry per CDR3 protein. The table lists around 300,000 distinct CDR3 sequences, about 14% of them singletons. The sample was blood. The source is a woman aged 30 to 39 with Graves' hyperthyroidism that later progressed to Graves' ophthalmopathy.

This clonotype showed up many times. This sequence joins TRBV2 and TRBJ2-7, with 8 bases matching TRBD1. V dropped 6 bases and J dropped 3; count of bases not matched to a gene: 7. Germline-derived CDR1 and CDR2 are SNHLY and FYNNEI. The CDR3 contains 14 residues. DNA for the CDR3: TGTGCCAGCAGCGAGGGACAGGCGTTCTACGAGCAGTACTTC. As protein: CASSEGQAFYEQYF.

This clonotype was recorded at least ten times. This sequence joins TRBV6-2 or TRBV6-3 and TRBJ2-1, with 10 bases matching TRBD2. The junction had 7 bases not matched to a gene; V was cut back by 6 bases and J by 5 bases. Germline CDR1 MNHEY, CDR2 SVGEGT. This CDR3 is built from 15 residues. CDR3 region: CASREGLAANNEQFF. CDR3 DNA sequence: TGTGCCAGCAGAGAAGGACTAGCGGCTAACAATGAGCAGTTCTTC.

This chain uses TRBV19 with TRBJ2-3; TRBD2 is a possible D gene (7 bases). CDR1 and CDR2 from the germline V gene are LNHDA and SQIVND (reference sequence). Trimming removed 1 base at V and 4 bases at J, with 36 bases between. CDR3 length: 23 amino acids. The CDR3 bases are TGTGCCAGTAGTATAGCGACCGGGAGGTGGGGGCAGAACGAGGAGCGGGATGCAGATACGCAGTATTTT. This translates into CASSIATGRWGQNEERDADTQYF.

This clonotype was found many times. The chain employs TRBV6-2 or TRBV6-3 and TRBJ2-3; D gene ambiguous. Germline V gene sequence: CDR1 MNHEY, CDR2 SVGEGT. The CDR3 sequence is 12 residues long. With 0 bases removed from V and 6 bases from J, the gap between germline ends came to 4 bases. CDR3 sequence (DNA): TGTGCCAGCAGTTACTCGGACGATACGCAGTATTTT. Translated, it gives CASSYSDDTQYF.

The V call is TRBV10-1, the J call TRBJ1-1; D gene unclear. Per germline, CDR1 WNHNN and CDR2 SYGVQD (reference sequence). CDR3 length: 15 amino acids. The V and J ends lost 2 bases and 5 bases respectively, with 15 bases between them. Here the CDR3 DNA reads TGCGCCAGCAGTGAGACCCGGATACCCCGGACTGAAGCTTTCTTT. Translating gives CASSETRIPRTEAFF.